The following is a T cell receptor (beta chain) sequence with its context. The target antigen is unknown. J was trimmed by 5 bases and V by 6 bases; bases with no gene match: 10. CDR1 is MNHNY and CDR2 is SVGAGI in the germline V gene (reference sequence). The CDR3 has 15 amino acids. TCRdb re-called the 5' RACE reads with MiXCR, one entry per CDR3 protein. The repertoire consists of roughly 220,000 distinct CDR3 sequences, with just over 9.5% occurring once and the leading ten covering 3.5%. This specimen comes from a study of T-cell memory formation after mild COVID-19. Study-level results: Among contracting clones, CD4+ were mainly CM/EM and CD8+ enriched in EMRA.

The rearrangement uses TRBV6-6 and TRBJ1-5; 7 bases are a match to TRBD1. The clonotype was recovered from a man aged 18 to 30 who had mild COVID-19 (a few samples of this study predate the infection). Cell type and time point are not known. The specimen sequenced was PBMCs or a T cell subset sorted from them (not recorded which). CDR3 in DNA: TGTGCCAGCAGAACGAAACAGGGGTTACATCAGCCCCAGCATTTT. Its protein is CASRTKQGLHQPQHF.